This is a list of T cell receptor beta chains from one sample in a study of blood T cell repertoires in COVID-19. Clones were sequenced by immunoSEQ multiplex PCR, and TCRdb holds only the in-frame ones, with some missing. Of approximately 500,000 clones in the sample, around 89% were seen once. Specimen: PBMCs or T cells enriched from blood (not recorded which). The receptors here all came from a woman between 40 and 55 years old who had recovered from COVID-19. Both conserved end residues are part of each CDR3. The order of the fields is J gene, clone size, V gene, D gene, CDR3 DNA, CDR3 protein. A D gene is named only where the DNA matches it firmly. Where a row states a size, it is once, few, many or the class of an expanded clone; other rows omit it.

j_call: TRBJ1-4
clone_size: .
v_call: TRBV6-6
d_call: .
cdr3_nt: TGTGCCAGCAGTCGGACGGGGGAAAAACTGTTTTTT
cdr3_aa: CASSRTGEKLFF

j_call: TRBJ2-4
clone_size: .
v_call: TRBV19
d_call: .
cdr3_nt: TGTGCCAGTAGTATAGCCTCAGAGGCTGCCGGGAACATTCAGTACTTC
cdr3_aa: CASSIASEAAGNIQYF

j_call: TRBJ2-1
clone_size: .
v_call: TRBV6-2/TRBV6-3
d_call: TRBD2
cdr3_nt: TGTGCCAGCAGTGCCTTGGAACGGGAGGTTCTCTACAATGAGCAGTTCTTC
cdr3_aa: CASSALEREVLYNEQFF

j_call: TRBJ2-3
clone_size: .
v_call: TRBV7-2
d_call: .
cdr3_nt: TGTGCCAGCAGCTTAGAGATTCCAGCGTGGAGTAGCACAGATACGCAGTATTTT
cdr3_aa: CASSLEIPAWSSTDTQYF

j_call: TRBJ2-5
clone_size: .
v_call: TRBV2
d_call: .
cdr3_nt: TGTGCCAGCAGGAGCTGGGGCGGAGAAGAGACCCAGTACTTC
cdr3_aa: CASRSWGGEETQYF

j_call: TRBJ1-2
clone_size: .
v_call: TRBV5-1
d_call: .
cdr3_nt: TGCGCCAGCAGCTCATCTAACTATGGCTACACCTTC
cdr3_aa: CASSSSNYGYTF

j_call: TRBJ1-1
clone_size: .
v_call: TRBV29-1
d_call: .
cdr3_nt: TGCAGCGTTGTTTCGTTTAAGGAGGGGGCTTTCTTT
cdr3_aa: CSVVSFKEGAFF

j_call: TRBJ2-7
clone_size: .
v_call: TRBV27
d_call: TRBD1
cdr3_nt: TGTGCCAGCGGCCCTGAAGGGGGCGCCGTCTACGAGCAGTACTTC
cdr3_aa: CASGPEGGAVYEQYF

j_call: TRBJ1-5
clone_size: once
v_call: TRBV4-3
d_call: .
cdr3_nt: TGCGCCAGCAGCCACGGACTGGGCAATCAGCCCCAGCATTTT
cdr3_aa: CASSHGLGNQPQHF

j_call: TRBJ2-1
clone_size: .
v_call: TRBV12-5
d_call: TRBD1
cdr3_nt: TGTGCTAGTGGTTTGGTCAACAGGGGACATGAGCAGTTCTTC
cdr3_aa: CASGLVNRGHEQFF

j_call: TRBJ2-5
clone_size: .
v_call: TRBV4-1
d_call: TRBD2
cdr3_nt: TGCGCCAGCAGCCAAGTGCTAGCGGGAGCAGAGACCCAGTACTTC
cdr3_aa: CASSQVLAGAETQYF